Following are 22 T cell receptor beta chains from one sample sequenced in a study of cytotoxic CD8 clonotypes in ibrutinib-treated CLL. Some clones are missing from TCRdb's copy, which holds only in-frame ones; the method was immunoSEQ multiplex PCR. The sample consists of 250,000 to 350,000 clones, more than 70% of them appearing once. The sample consisted of PBMCs, taken at disease progression, from a patient treated with ibrutinib. The source of these receptors is a human donor with chronic lymphocytic leukemia.

The V gene is TRBV5-1, the J gene TRBJ2-7, with D perhaps being TRBD1 or TRBD2 (5 bases each). V was clipped by 0 bases and J by 2 bases, with 12 bases between them. The CDR3 runs 15 residues. CDR1 and CDR2 (germline): SGHRS, YFSETQ. The CDR3 loop reads CASSLEKRGTYEQYF. CDR3 DNA: TGCGCCAGCAGCTTGGAGAAGAGGGGCACCTACGAGCAGTACTTC.

This clone turned up a few times. This rearrangement joins TRBV10-3 to TRBJ2-2; tentatively, D is TRBD2 (6 bases). The CDR3 is 17 amino acids. CDR1 and CDR2 (germline): ENHRY, SYGVKD. Trimming removed 3 bases at V and 2 bases at J, with 16 bases between. Here the CDR3 DNA reads TGTGCCATCAGTGACCGTAGGGACTGGCGAAACACCGGGGAGCTGTTTTTT. Translation: CAISDRRDWRNTGELFF.

The chain carries TRBV5-8 and TRBJ2-1; D gene ambiguous. The CDR3 runs to 14 residues. Deletions cut 3 bases from V and 0 bases from J, with 7 bases between. Germline assignment: CDR1 SGHTS and CDR2 YDEGEE. CDR3 coding DNA: TGTGCCAGCAGCTCTCGCAGCTCCTACAATGAGCAGTTCTTC. Its translation is CASSSRSSYNEQFF. The full variable domain, in which reference TRBV5-8 and TRBJ2-1 provide the parts outside the CDR3, is EAGVTQSPTHLIKTRGQQATLRCSPISGHTSVYWYQQALGLGLQFLLWYDEGEERNRGNFPPRFSGRQFPNYSSELNVNALELEDSALYLCASSSRSSYNEQFFGPGTRLTVL.

The J gene is TRBJ1-4, the V gene TRBV21-1; the table's TRBD1 call for D was not verified on the DNA. TRBV21-1 is deemed a pseudogene. The CDR3 sequence is 15 residues long. The DNA for the CDR3 is TGTGCCAGCAGCGAGACAGGGGACCGTAATGAAAAACTGTTTTTT. Translation: CASSETGDRNEKLFF.

The chain combines TRBV27 with TRBJ1-1; the match to TRBD1 covers 9 bases. The V gene end was trimmed by 4 bases and the J gene end by 4 bases; junction bases not matched to a gene: 4. CDR1 MNHEY and CDR2 SMNVEV come from the germline V gene (reference sequence). CDR3 length: 14 residues. This chain's CDR3 is CASSSGQGITEAFF. Here the CDR3 DNA reads TGTGCCAGCAGTTCAGGACAGGGGATCACTGAAGCTTTCTTT.

V gene TRBV5-1 combines with J gene TRBJ1-1; TRBD1 agrees at 7 bases. The CDR3 extends over 15 amino acids. CDR1 and CDR2 from the germline V gene are SGHRS and YFSETQ. V lost 4 bases to trimming and J lost 5 bases; unmatched junction nucleotides: 11. The CDR3: CASSTEQGLGTEAFF. The CDR3 region has the DNA TGCGCCAGCAGCACGGAACAGGGGCTGGGGACTGAAGCTTTCTTT.

J is TRBJ1-6 and V is TRBV19, with a tentative D call TRBD1 (5 bases). V shed 8 bases and J shed 7 bases, with 15 bases lying between them. The CDR3 has 14 amino acids. CDR1 is LNHDA, CDR2 SQIVND, per germline (reference sequence). The CDR3 here is CASSMRGWNSPLHF. CDR3 bases: TGTGCCAGTTCTATGAGGGGTTGGAATTCACCCCTCCACTTT.

The V gene is TRBV10-2, the J gene TRBJ2-7, with unresolved D. The V end was cut by 3 bases, the J end by 7 bases, with 10 bases between. This CDR3 region has 12 residues. Looked up from germline, CDR1 is WSHSY and CDR2 is SAAADI. CDR3 residues: CASSEVRREQYF. CDR3 coding DNA: TGCGCCAGCAGTGAAGTCCGCAGGGAGCAGTACTTC.

This clone was picked up a small number of times. The V call is TRBV27, the J call TRBJ2-7; perhaps TRBD2 as D (5 bases). The length of the CDR3 is 13 residues. V was shortened by 7 bases and J by 5 bases, with 15 bases between the two germline ends. Germline CDR1 is MNHEY and CDR2 is SMNVEV (reference sequence). The CDR3 DNA reads as TGTGCCAGCACCAATGGCGGGCCCGACGAGCAGTACTTC. Translation gives CASTNGGPDEQYF.

Details on this clone: The germline gene is not matched at one end of the junction; a read error may be the cause. This rearrangement joins TRBV5-1 to TRBJ2-7; 11 positions agree with TRBD2. CDR1 SGHRS and CDR2 YFSETQ come from the germline V gene. The CDR3 covers 15 residues. The CDR3 DNA follows: TGCGCCAGCAGCTTGGGCCTAGCGGGAGGATCACAGATCGACTTC. This translates into CASSLGLAGGSQIDF. The whole variable domain, filled in from reference TRBV5-1 and TRBJ2-7, reads KAGVTQTPRYLIKTRGQQVTLSCSPISGHRSVSWYQQTPGQGLQFLFEYFSETQRNKGNFPGRFSGRQFSNSRSEMNVSTLELGDSALYLCASSLGLAGGSQIDFGPGTRLTVT.

V is TRBV9 and J is TRBJ1-2; D perhaps matches TRBD1 (6 bases). Germline-derived CDR1 and CDR2 are SGDLS and YYNGEE. The CDR3 spans 15 residues. V was trimmed by 0 bases and J by 4 bases, leaving 13 bases between them. The CDR3 here is CASSVAGTQVYGYTF. As DNA, the CDR3 is TGTGCCAGCAGCGTAGCGGGGACACAAGTCTATGGCTACACCTTC.

The chain recombines TRBV9 with TRBJ1-2; TRBD1 agrees at 7 bases. The ends lost 9 bases at V and 0 bases at J; junction bases unmatched: 5. The germline CDR1 and CDR2 sequences are SGDLS and YYNGEE. The CDR3 sequence is 13 residues long. CDR3 sequence: CATGTGANYGYTF. The CDR3 region has the DNA TGTGCCACGGGAACAGGGGCTAACTATGGCTACACCTTC. The full variable domain, rest sourced from reference TRBV9 and TRBJ1-2, is DSGVTQTPKHLITATGQRVTLRCSPRSGDLSVYWYQQSLDQGLQFLIQYYNGEERAKGNILERFSAQQFPDLHSELNLSSLELGDSALYFCATGTGANYGYTFGSGTRLTVV.

CDR3 nucleotide sequence: TGCGCCAGCAGAATAGCGGGAGGGGTATCCTACGAGCAGTACTTC. Translated: CASRIAGGVSYEQYF. The J gene is TRBJ2-7, the V gene TRBV10-2; 11 nucleotides match TRBD2. CDR1 is WSHSY, CDR2 SAAADI, per germline. The CDR3 covers 15 residues. Trimming cost V 6 bases and J 1 base; bases outside gene matches: 5.

The chain employs TRBV5-1 and TRBJ2-3, with D uncertain. This CDR3 has 16 residues. The germline V gene has CDR1 SGHRS and CDR2 YFSETQ. Trimming left V 0 bases short and J 0 bases short, with 11 bases between. The CDR3 reads CASSLGSLVSTDTQYF. For the CDR3, the DNA is TGCGCCAGCAGCTTGGGATCGTTGGTGAGCACAGATACGCAGTATTTT.

The chain joins TRBV4-1 to TRBJ2-7, with a tentative D call TRBD2 (6 bases). CDR1 is MGHRA and CDR2 is YSYEKL in the germline V gene. V shed 4 bases and J shed 6 bases, with 19 bases lying between them. This CDR3 comprises 15 residues. The CDR3 coding sequence is TGCGCCAGCAGCCCGACACTAGCCACCCCTTCCGAGCAGTACTTC. Residues: CASSPTLATPSEQYF.

CDR3 coding DNA: TGTGCCAGTAGTACCCAGGGGGGGCCTGGGGCCAACGTCCTGACTTTC. Protein: CASSTQGGPGANVLTF. The chain is built from TRBV19 and TRBJ2-6; D may be TRBD1 or TRBD2 (7 bases each). Trimming pared 4 bases from V and 2 bases from J, leaving 12 bases between. The CDR3 totals 16 residues. Germline CDR1 reads LNHDA; CDR2 reads SQIVND (reference sequence).

The chain employs TRBV18 and TRBJ2-2; D is possibly TRBD2 (5 bases). CDR3 length: 14 residues. In germline, CDR1 is KGHSH, CDR2 LQKENI. With 6 bases removed from V and 1 base from J, the gap between germline ends came to 9 bases. In DNA form, the CDR3 reads TGTGCCAGCTCGTCGGACTGGAACACCGGGGAGCTGTTTTTT. It specifies CASSSDWNTGELFF. Looking up the rest from reference TRBV18 and TRBJ2-2 gives the full variable domain: NAGVMQNPRHLVRRRGQEARLRCSPMKGHSHVYWYRQLPEEGLKFMVYLQKENIIDESGMPKERFSAEFPKEGPSILRIQQVVRGDSAAYFCASSSDWNTGELFFGEGSRLTVL.

This clone has only a few counts. V gene TRBV2 combines with J gene TRBJ2-7; D is unclear. Germline V gene sequence: CDR1 SNHLY, CDR2 FYNNEI. V lost 5 bases, J lost 4 bases, and 12 bases lay in between. This CDR3 has 13 residues. CDR3 sequence reads: CASSRLAAYEQYF. In DNA form, the CDR3 reads TGTGCCAGCAGTAGGTTAGCTGCATACGAGCAGTACTTC. Looking up the rest from reference TRBV2 and TRBJ2-7 gives the full variable domain: EPEVTQTPSHQVTQMGQEVILRCVPISNHLYFYWYRQILGQKVEFLVSFYNNEISEKSEIFDDQFSVERPDGSNFTLKIRSTKLEDSAMYFCASSRLAAYEQYFGPGTRLTVT.

V is TRBV2 and J is TRBJ2-1; TRBD2 matches at 7 bases. V gave up 7 bases and J gave up 0 bases; unmatched junction bases: 3. CDR1 is SNHLY, CDR2 FYNNEI, per germline. CDR3 length equals 14 residues. The CDR3 region is CASIGDYSYNEQFF. The CDR3, as DNA: TGTGCCAGCATTGGGGACTACTCCTACAATGAGCAGTTCTTC.

The chain links TRBV9 to TRBJ2-3; TRBD1 might be the D (6 bases). V lost 2 bases, J lost 0 bases, and 16 bases lay in between. The CDR3 is made up of 17 amino acids. Germline CDR1 is SGDLS and CDR2 is YYNGEE. CDR3 loop: CASSVSQGPLSTDTQYF. The CDR3 DNA is TGTGCCAGCAGCGTTTCCCAGGGGCCCTTAAGCACAGATACGCAGTATTTT.

In this sample, this clone turned up a few times. The gene calls are TRBV14 and TRBJ2-5; TRBD2 matches 11 bases. This CDR3 is 20 amino acids long. The trim removed 0 bases at V and 0 bases at J, leaving 12 bases unmatched. Germline assignment: CDR1 SGHDN and CDR2 FVKESK. The CDR3: CASSQDPSGGYPGYQETQYF. CDR3 bases: TGTGCCAGCAGCCAAGATCCTAGCGGGGGGTACCCCGGGTACCAAGAGACCCAGTACTTC. Full variable domain (remainder filled in from reference TRBV14 and TRBJ2-5): EAGVTQFPSHSVIEKGQTVTLRCDPISGHDNLYWYRRVMGKEIKFLLHFVKESKQDESGMPNNRFLAERTGGTYSTLKVQPAELEDSGVYFCASSQDPSGGYPGYQETQYFGPGTRLLVL.

The chain recombines TRBV27 with TRBJ1-2; the D is unclear. Germline V lookup: CDR1 MNHEY, CDR2 SMNVEV (reference sequence). This CDR3 is built from 13 residues. V was trimmed by 5 bases and J by 2 bases, leaving 9 bases between them. CDR3 region: CASSISVNYGYTF. The CDR3 DNA follows: TGTGCCAGCAGTATTTCCGTGAACTATGGCTACACCTTC.